This T cell receptor beta chain was identified during a study of tumor-infiltrating lymphocytes in oesophageal squamous cell carcinoma. TCRdb re-called the PCR reads with MiXCR, one entry per CDR3 protein. Counted here are around 15,000 distinct CDR3 sequences, 50% occurring once; the ten biggest clones make up approximately 15%. With 5 bases clipped from V and 6 bases from J, the junction kept 3 bases outside the gene matches. CDR1 and CDR2 from the germline V gene are SGHTA and FQGNSA. This CDR3 contains 13 residues. Sequences were obtained from esophageal tumor tissue. V gene TRBV7-2 combines with J gene TRBJ2-5; 10 bases match TRBD1. The TCR was taken from a male donor with esophageal squamous cell carcinoma. The CDR3 DNA is TGTGCCAGCAGCGCGGGACAGGGGCAGACCCAGTACTTC. Translating it yields CASSAGQGQTQYF. The full variable domain, rest sourced from reference TRBV7-2 and TRBJ2-5, is GAGVSQSPSNKVTEKGKDVELRCDPISGHTALYWYRQSLGQGLEFLIYFQGNSAPDKSGLPSDRFSAERTGGSVSTLTIQRTQQEDSAVYLCASSAGQGQTQYFGPGTRLLVL.